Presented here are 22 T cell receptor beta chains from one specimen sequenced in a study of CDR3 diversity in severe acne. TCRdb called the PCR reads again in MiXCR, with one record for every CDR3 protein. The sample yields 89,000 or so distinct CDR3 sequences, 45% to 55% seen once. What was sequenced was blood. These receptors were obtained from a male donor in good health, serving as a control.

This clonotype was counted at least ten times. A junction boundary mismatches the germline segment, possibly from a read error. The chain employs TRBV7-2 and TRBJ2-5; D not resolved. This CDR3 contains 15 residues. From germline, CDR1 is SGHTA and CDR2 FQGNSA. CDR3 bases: TGTGCCAGCAGCTTATATCGGACGGAGCAAGAGACCCGGTACTTC. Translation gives CASSLYRTEQETRYF.

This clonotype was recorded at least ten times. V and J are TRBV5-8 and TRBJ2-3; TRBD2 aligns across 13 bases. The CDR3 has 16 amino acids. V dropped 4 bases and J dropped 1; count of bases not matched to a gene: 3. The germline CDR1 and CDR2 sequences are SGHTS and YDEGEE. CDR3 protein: CASSHGTSGGTDTQYF. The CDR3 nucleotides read TGTGCCAGCAGCCACGGGACTAGCGGGGGCACAGATACGCAGTATTTT.

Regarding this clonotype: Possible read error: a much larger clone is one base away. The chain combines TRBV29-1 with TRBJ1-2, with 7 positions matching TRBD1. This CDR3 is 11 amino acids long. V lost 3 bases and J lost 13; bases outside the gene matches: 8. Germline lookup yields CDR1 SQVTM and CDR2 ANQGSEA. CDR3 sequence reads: CSVDKATGPTF. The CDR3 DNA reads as TGCAGCGTTGATAAGGCGACAGGGCCCACCTTC. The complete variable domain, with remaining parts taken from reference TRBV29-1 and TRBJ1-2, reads SAVISQKPSRDICQRGTSLTIQCQVDSQVTMMFWYRQQPGQSLTLIATANQGSEATYESGFVIDKFPISRPNLTFSTLTVSNMSPEDSSIYLCSVDKATGPTFGSGTRLTVV.

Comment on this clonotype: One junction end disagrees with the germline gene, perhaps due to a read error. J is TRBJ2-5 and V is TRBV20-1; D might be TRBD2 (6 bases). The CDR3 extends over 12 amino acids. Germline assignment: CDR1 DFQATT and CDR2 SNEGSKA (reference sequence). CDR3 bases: TGCAGTACTAGTAGGCTAGCGGAGACCCAGTACTTC. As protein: CSTSRLAETQYF.

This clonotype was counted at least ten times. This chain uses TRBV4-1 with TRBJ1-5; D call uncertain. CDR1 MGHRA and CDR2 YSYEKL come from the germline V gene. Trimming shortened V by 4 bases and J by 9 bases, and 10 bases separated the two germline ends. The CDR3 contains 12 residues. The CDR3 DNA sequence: TGCGCCAGCAGCCGCTCCGGAGGGCCCCAGCATTTT. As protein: CASSRSGGPQHF.

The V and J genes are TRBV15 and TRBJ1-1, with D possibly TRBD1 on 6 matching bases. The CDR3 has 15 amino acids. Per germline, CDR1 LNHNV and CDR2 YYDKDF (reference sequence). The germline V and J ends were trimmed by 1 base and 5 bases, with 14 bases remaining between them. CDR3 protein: CATSRAWGGRTEAFF. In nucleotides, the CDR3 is TGTGCCACCAGCAGAGCGTGGGGGGGGCGGACTGAAGCTTTCTTT.

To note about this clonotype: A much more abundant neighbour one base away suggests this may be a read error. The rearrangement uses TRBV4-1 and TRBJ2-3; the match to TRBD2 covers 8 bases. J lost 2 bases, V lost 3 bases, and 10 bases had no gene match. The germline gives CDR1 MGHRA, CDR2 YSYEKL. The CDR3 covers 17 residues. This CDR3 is CASSHPAREGTTDTQYF. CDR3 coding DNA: TGCGCCAGCAGCCATCCAGCCCGGGAGGGGACCACAGATACGCAGTATTTT.

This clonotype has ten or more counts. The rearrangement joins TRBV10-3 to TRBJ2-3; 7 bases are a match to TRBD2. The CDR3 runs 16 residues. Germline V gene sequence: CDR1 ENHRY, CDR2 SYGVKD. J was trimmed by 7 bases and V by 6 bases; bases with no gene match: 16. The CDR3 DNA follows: TGTGCCATCAGCCCACTGACCGGGACTACCGCCAATACGCAGTATTTT. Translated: CAISPLTGTTANTQYF.

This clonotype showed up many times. The CDR3 coding sequence is TGTGCCAGCAGTGCGGTGACAGGGCCTGAAGCTTTCTTT. It codes for CASSAVTGPEAFF. The chain uses TRBV2 and TRBJ1-1; 7 bases map to TRBD1. CDR3 length equals 13 residues. Germline CDR1 SNHLY, CDR2 FYNNEI. Trimming removed 4 bases from V and 6 bases from J; junction bases left unmatched: 5.

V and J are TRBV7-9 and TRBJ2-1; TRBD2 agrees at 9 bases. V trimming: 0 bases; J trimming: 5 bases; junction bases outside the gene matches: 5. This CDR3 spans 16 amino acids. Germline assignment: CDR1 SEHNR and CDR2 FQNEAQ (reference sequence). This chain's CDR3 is CASSLAASGTHNEQFF. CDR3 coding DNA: TGTGCCAGCAGCTTAGCGGCTAGCGGGACCCACAATGAGCAGTTCTTC. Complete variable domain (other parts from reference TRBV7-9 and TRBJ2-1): DTGVSQNPRHKITKRGQNVTFRCDPISEHNRLYWYRQTLGQGPEFLTYFQNEAQLEKSRLLSDRFSAERPKGSFSTLEIQRTEQGDSAMYLCASSLAASGTHNEQFFGPGTRLTVL.

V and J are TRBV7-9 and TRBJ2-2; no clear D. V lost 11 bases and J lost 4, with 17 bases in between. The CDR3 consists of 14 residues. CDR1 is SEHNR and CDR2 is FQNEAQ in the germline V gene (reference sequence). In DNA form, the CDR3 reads TGTGCCGCCATCCGCCGGGCGGCCACCGGGGAGCTGTTTTTT. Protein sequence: CAAIRRAATGELFF.

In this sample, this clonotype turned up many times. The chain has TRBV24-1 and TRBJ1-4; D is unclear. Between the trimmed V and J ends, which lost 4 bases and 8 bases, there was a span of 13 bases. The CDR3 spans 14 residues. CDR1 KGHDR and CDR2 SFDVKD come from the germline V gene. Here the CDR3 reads CATSDPRAKEKLFF. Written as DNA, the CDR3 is TGTGCCACCAGTGACCCCCGGGCCAAGGAAAAACTGTTTTTT.

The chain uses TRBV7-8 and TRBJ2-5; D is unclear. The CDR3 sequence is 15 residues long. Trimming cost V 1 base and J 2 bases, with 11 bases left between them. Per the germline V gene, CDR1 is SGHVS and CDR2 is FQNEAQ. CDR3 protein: CASSLDRVKQETQYF. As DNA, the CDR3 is TGTGCCAGCAGCTTAGATAGGGTAAAGCAAGAGACCCAGTACTTC.

The CDR3, as DNA: TGTGCCAGCACCGGGACTAGTCTTGACGAGCAGTACTTC. This sequence encodes CASTGTSLDEQYF. The chain employs TRBV7-9 and TRBJ2-7; 8 bases are a match to TRBD2. Trimming removed 7 bases from V and 5 bases from J; junction bases left unmatched: 7. Germline CDR1 is SEHNR and CDR2 is FQNEAQ (reference sequence). The CDR3 spans 13 residues.

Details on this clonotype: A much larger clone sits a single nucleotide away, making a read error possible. The CDR3 nucleotides are TGTGCCAGCAGTTTCTGGACAGGGAGTGATGCCACTGAAGCTCTCTTT. Amino acid sequence: CASSFWTGSDATEALF. The rearrangement uses TRBV12-3 or TRBV12-4 and TRBJ1-1, with 8 bases lining up with TRBD1. The CDR3 covers 16 residues.

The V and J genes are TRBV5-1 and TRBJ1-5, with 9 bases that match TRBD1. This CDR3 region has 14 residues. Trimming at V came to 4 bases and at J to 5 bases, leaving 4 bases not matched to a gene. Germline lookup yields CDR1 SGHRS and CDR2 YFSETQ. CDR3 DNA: TGCGCCAGCAGCCCCGGGACAGGGTATCAGCCCCAGCATTTT. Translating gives CASSPGTGYQPQHF.

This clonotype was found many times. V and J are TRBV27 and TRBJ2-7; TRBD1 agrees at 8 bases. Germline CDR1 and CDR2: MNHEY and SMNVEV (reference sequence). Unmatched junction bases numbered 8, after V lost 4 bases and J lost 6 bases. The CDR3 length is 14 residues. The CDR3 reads CASSYDRGEGEQYF. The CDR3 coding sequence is TGTGCCAGCAGTTATGACAGGGGCGAAGGCGAGCAGTACTTC.

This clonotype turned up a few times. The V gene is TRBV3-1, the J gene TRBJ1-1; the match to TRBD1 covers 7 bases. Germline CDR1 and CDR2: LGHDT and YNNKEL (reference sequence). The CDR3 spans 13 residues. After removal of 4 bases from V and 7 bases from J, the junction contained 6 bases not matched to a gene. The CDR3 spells CASSPGQILEAFF. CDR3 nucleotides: TGTGCCAGCAGCCCGGGACAGATCCTTGAAGCTTTCTTT.

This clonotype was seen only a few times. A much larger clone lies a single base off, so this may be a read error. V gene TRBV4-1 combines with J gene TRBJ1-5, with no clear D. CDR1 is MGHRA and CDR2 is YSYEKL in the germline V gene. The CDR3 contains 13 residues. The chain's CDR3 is CVSSQDSNQPQHF. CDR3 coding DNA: TGCGTCAGCAGCCAAGACAGCAATCAGCCCCAGCATTTT.

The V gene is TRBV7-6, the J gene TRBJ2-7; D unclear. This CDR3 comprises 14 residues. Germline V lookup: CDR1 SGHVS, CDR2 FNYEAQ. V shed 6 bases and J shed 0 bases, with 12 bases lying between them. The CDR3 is CASSSDGISYEQYF. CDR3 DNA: TGTGCCAGCAGTTCAGACGGAATCTCCTACGAGCAGTACTTC.

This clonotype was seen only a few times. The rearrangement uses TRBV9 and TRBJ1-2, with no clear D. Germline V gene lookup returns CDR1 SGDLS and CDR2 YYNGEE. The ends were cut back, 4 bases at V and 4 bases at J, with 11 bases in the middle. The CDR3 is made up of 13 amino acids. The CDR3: CASSSNRLYGYTF. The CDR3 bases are TGTGCCAGCAGCTCGAATAGACTCTATGGCTACACCTTC.

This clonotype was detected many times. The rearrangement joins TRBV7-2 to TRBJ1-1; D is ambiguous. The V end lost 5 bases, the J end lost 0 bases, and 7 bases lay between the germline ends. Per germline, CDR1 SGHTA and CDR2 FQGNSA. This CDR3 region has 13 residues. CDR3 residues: CASSPYLNTEAFF. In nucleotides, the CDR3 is TGTGCCAGCAGCCCGTACTTGAACACTGAAGCTTTCTTT. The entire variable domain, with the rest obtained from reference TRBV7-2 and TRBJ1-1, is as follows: GAGVSQSPSNKVTEKGKDVELRCDPISGHTALYWYRQSLGQGLEFLIYFQGNSAPDKSGLPSDRFSAERTGGSVSTLTIQRTQQEDSAVYLCASSPYLNTEAFFGQGTRLTVV.